One sample yielded the 14 T cell receptor beta chains listed below, sequenced in a study of read filtering for tumor transcriptome and immune sequencing. This library used approximately 370 ng RNA and molecular barcoded adaptors spanning alpha/delta and beta/gamma chains. TCRdb used MiXCR to reprocess the reads, holding one entry per CDR3 protein. The sample includes 43,000 or so distinct CDR3 sequences, more than 10% of them seen just once. Material: a population of CD138-negative cells sorted from bone marrow. The receptors here all came from a donor aged 40 or over with multiple myeloma.

Turning to this clonotype: A much larger clonotype is one base distant, so this may be a read error. This chain links TRBV30 with TRBJ2-7; weak D call: TRBD1 (6 bases). Per germline, CDR1 GTSNPN and CDR2 SVGIG (reference sequence). The CDR3 covers 15 residues. V lost 1 base, J lost 5 bases, and 18 bases lay in between. CDR3 sequence: CAWSARQALIHEQYF. CDR3 DNA sequence: TGTGCCTGGAGTGCTCGACAGGCCTTGATTCACGAGCAGTACTTC. The full variable domain, completed using reference TRBV30 and TRBJ2-7, is SQTIHQWPATLVQPVGSPLSLECTVEGTSNPNLYWYRQAAGRGLQLLFYSVGIGQISSEVPQNLSASRPQDRQFILSSKKLLLSDSGFYLCAWSARQALIHEQYFGPGTRLTVT.

Notes on this clonotype: An end of the junction differs from the germline gene, which may be a read error. V usage is TRBV20-1 and J usage is TRBJ2-7; D could derive from TRBD1 or TRBD2 (5 bases each). The germline V gene has CDR1 DFQATT and CDR2 SNEGSKA (reference sequence). The length of the CDR3 is 12 residues. CDR3 loop: CNATGAGYEQYF. In nucleotides, the CDR3 is TGCAATGCTACCGGGGCTGGCTACGAGCAGTACTTC.

This clonotype was observed many times. The rearrangement links TRBV7-2 to TRBJ2-3; TRBD2 matches 13 bases. The J segment lost 5 bases and the V segment lost 5 bases, leaving 7 bases of the junction unmatched. Germline values: CDR1 SGHTA, CDR2 FQGNSA. This CDR3 contains 16 residues. CDR3 residues: CASSQRLAGGLDTQYF. As DNA, the CDR3 is TGTGCCAGCAGCCAGCGACTAGCGGGAGGTTTAGATACGCAGTATTTT.

At least ten counts were recorded for this clonotype. The rearrangement links TRBV7-2 to TRBJ2-3, with 11 positions matching TRBD2. CDR3 length: 14 residues. CDR1 and CDR2 from the germline V gene are SGHTA and FQGNSA. The V and J ends lost 3 bases and 6 bases, in that order; junction bases with no gene match: 2. The CDR3 region is CASSLGLAADTQYF. For the CDR3, the DNA is TGTGCCAGCAGCTTGGGACTAGCGGCGGATACGCAGTATTTT.

This clonotype was counted ten times or more. This rearrangement joins TRBV12-3 or TRBV12-4 to TRBJ2-3; TRBD2 is a possible D gene (6 bases). Trimming shortened V by 6 bases and J by 0 bases, and 19 bases separated the two germline ends. The CDR3 sequence is 17 residues long. CDR3 nucleotide sequence: TGTGCCAGCAGCCCCTTTGGGGAGGATACTAGCACAGATACGCAGTATTTT. It is translated as CASSPFGEDTSTDTQYF.

This chain links TRBV20-1 with TRBJ2-7, with 10 bases identical to TRBD2. The CDR3 consists of 14 residues. CDR1 is DFQATT, CDR2 SNEGSKA, per germline (reference sequence). Losses at the gene ends were 4 bases for V and 3 bases for J; bases not matched to a gene: 6. CDR3 in DNA: TGCAGTGCTACCCCTAGCGGGAGTAACTACGAGCAGTACTTC. Amino acid sequence: CSATPSGSNYEQYF.

The table lists this clonotype with many counts. V gene TRBV25-1 combines with J gene TRBJ1-4; D may be TRBD1 (5 bases). From germline, CDR1 is MGHDK and CDR2 SYGVNS. The CDR3 length is 14 residues. Trimming removed 7 bases from V and 5 bases from J, with 14 bases in between. As DNA, the CDR3 is TGTGCCAGCAATCCGACAGCAGCAAATGAAAAACTGTTTTTT. Translation: CASNPTAANEKLFF.

This clonotype was counted many times. V gene TRBV5-1 combines with J gene TRBJ2-3, with unresolved D. V lost 0 bases to trimming and J lost 6 bases, with 17 bases between them. CDR3 length: 16 residues. Germline assignment: CDR1 SGHRS and CDR2 YFSETQ. Here the CDR3 DNA reads TGCGCCAGCAGCTTGGAACCAACCACCACCTTGGATACGCAGTATTTT. Translating gives CASSLEPTTTLDTQYF.

This clonotype was counted at least ten times. This rearrangement joins TRBV4-1 to TRBJ1-5; D unclear. V lost 5 bases, J lost 0 bases, and 11 bases lay in between. This CDR3 region has 15 residues. CDR1 is MGHRA and CDR2 is YSYEKL in the germline V gene. Here the CDR3 DNA reads TGCGCCAGCAGCATGTGGGCCTCTAGCAATCAGCCCCAGCATTTT. It codes for CASSMWASSNQPQHF.

There are a few counts of this clonotype. At one end the junction does not follow the germline gene, possibly because of a read error. This sequence joins TRBV29-1 and TRBJ2-1, with 8 bases that match TRBD2. Per germline, CDR1 SQVTM and CDR2 ANQGSEA. The CDR3 is made up of 17 amino acids. The CDR3 is CSVPPVPSGGRYNEQSF. The CDR3 DNA follows: TGCAGCGTTCCACCGGTACCGAGCGGGGGAAGATACAATGAGCAGTCCTTC.

This clonotype was observed at least ten times. Here the CDR3 reads CASSRQGREDYGYTF. In nucleotides, the CDR3 is TGTGCCAGCAGCCGCCAGGGAAGGGAGGACTATGGCTACACCTTC. The rearrangement uses TRBV3-1 and TRBJ1-2; a weak D match, TRBD1 (5 bases). The V end was cut by 4 bases, the J end by 3 bases, with 15 bases between. The CDR3 consists of 15 residues. Germline values: CDR1 LGHDT, CDR2 YNNKEL (reference sequence).

This clonotype occurred many times. The chain uses TRBV5-4 and TRBJ1-1; D not certain. Between the trimmed V and J ends, which lost 4 bases and 4 bases, there was a span of 20 bases. The CDR3 runs 16 residues. Germline V gives CDR1 SGHNT, CDR2 YYREEE (reference sequence). CDR3 amino acids: CASSPGRAGMATEAFF. The CDR3 DNA reads as TGTGCCAGCAGCCCAGGCCGGGCGGGCATGGCCACTGAAGCTTTCTTT.

This clonotype came up many times. The chain is built from TRBV7-8 and TRBJ1-1, with D maybe TRBD1 (6 bases). Trimming stripped 5 bases from V and 1 base from J, with 11 bases between. Germline V gene lookup returns CDR1 SGHVS and CDR2 FQNEAQ. There are 14 residues in the CDR3. The CDR3 is CASSTGTSNTEAFF. CDR3 nucleotides: TGTGCCAGCAGCACGGGGACATCGAACACTGAAGCTTTCTTT.

There are many counts of this clonotype. The chain uses TRBV7-8 and TRBJ1-1; D not resolved. V lost 1 base, J lost 5 bases, and 5 bases lay in between. This CDR3 contains 12 residues. Germline CDR1 and CDR2: SGHVS and FQNEAQ. This CDR3 reads CASSLVRTEAFF. CDR3 bases: TGTGCCAGCAGCTTAGTCCGGACTGAAGCTTTCTTT.